The entry below describes one T cell receptor (beta chain). The sample is drawn from a study of blood T cell repertoires in COVID-19. Study details: Sites across the United States, Italy and Spain contributed samples from acute and convalescent COVID-19.

Germline V gene sequence: CDR1 SGDLS, CDR2 YYNGEE. The CDR3 runs to 14 residues. Trimming pared 0 bases from V and 7 bases from J, leaving 14 bases between. Methods used by the authors: Cell counts per sample came from amplifying reference gene primers. TCRdb's table, derived via immunoSEQ multiplex PCR, lists solely in-frame clones and lacks some. The V and J calls and the clone size are those of that table, but D and trimming were determined from the DNA. The sample has over 200,000 clones, approximately 86% seen once. The sample comprised peripheral blood. V usage is TRBV9 and J usage is TRBJ2-7; D possibly corresponds to TRBD2 (5 bases). This sequence originates from a man aged 40-49 years with acute or convalescent COVID-19. The CDR3 loop is CASSVGVGEWEQYF. DNA of the CDR3: TGTGCCAGCAGCGTAGGGGTTGGGGAGTGGGAGCAGTACTTC.